The present T cell receptor beta chain was sequenced within a study of vaccination and CD4 T cells after COVID-19. To note about this clonotype: Its antigen is as yet unknown.

Stated treatment: approximately nine-day PBMC culture with coronavirus spike peptide pools or control peptides (ViraFEST assay). ViraFEST grew antigen-specific T cells using peptide pools, then sequenced TCRs. Cultures used under 2.5 million PBMCs per well, 10 IU/ml IL-2 and roughly 9 ug/ml peptides. There are 13 residues in the CDR3. CDR1 is MNHNS, CDR2 SASEGT, per germline. Trimming pared 7 bases from V and 4 bases from J, leaving 13 bases between. Cultured CD4+ T-cell DNA underwent Oncomine TCR Beta short-read sequencing. MiXCR, run by TCRdb on the PCR reads, gives a single entry per CDR3 protein. The table records 15,000 to 20,000 distinct CDR3 sequences, approximately 28% of them present only once.

The receptor was derived from a human donor with COVID-19. Input material: cultured CD4+ T cells from blood. The chain uses TRBV6-1 and TRBJ1-2, with D possibly TRBD1 on 5 matching bases. CDR3 protein: CASTGGWVYGYTF. The CDR3 DNA reads as TGTGCCAGCACCGGGGGTTGGGTCTATGGCTACACCTTC.